A single count supports the clone carrying this T cell receptor beta chain. This specimen comes from a study of T cells in tumors and immune-related adverse events. Sequenced by immunoSEQ multiplex PCR; TCRdb stores in-frame clones only, minus some. The profile shows about 20,000 clones, around 90% of them singletons. The specimen comprised lymph node tissue, sampled from a patient treated with anti-PD-1 therapy. This clonotype originated in a female donor with metastatic renal cell carcinoma.

This chain's CDR3 is CASSPLLYEQYF. The DNA of the CDR3 is TGTGCCAGCAGTCCTCTCCTTTACGAGCAGTACTTC. The chain uses TRBV28 and TRBJ2-7; D is unresolved. V shed 5 bases and J shed 4 bases, with 9 bases lying between them. The CDR3 is made up of 12 amino acids. Per germline, CDR1 MDHEN and CDR2 SYDVKM.